This paragraph covers one TCR beta chain sequence. The cohort comprised adults aged about 18 to 90 years residing in 20 to 25 US areas. The CDR3 loop spans 13 amino acids. Germline V gene lookup returns CDR1 SGHNT and CDR2 YYREEE (reference sequence). The trim removed 6 bases at V and 2 bases at J, leaving 3 bases unmatched. Authors' data handling: For nucleated cells, counts were estimated from reference gene primer amplification. Repertoires were generated with immunoSEQ multiplex PCR, while TCRdb's copy carries only in-frame clones and drops some. D and trimming come from the DNA, and the V and J calls and clone size come from that table. The sample gives about 270,000 clones, just under 90% of which show up once; roughly 3.9% is in the top ten. This sample was taken from a study of blood T cell repertoires in COVID-19.

The sequencing input was PBMCs or T cells enriched from blood (not recorded which). This sequence originates from a woman aged 25 to 39 with acute COVID-19. This chain links TRBV5-4 with TRBJ1-2, with 8 bases that match TRBD1. CDR3 in amino acids: CASTWTGNYGYTF. CDR3 bases: TGTGCCAGCACCTGGACAGGGAACTATGGCTACACCTTC.